This is a list of T cell receptor beta chains from one sample in a study of T cells in narcolepsy. Here immunoSEQ multiplex PCR was the method, and the copy in TCRdb shows in-frame clones only, minus some. Of around 18,000 clones in the sample, 72% were seen once. The sample comprised CD45RA- memory CD8+ T cells from PBMCs. The receptors were sampled from a human donor with narcolepsy. Both conserved end residues are part of each CDR3.

J | V | CDR3
TRBJ2-2 | TRBV15 | CATSQTGELFF
TRBJ2-7 | TRBV5-6 | CASSLEEQGYEQYF
TRBJ2-1 | TRBV7-8 | CASTIAGPNNEQFF
TRBJ2-2 | TRBV9 | CASSGGGGIKGTGELFF
TRBJ2-3 | TRBV10-2 | CASSESITWEGTDTQYF
TRBJ2-7 | TRBV18 | CASSPGRVYEQYF
TRBJ2-3 | TRBV5-6 | CASSLVLPGTSGHTDTQYF
TRBJ1-1 | TRBV4-2 | CASSQPGQRNTEAFF
TRBJ1-2 | TRBV9 | CASSNWDRANYGYTF
TRBJ2-3 | TRBV7-9 | CASSPTLDLSTDTQYF
TRBJ2-1 | TRBV11-1 | CASSASLDWQFF
TRBJ2-5 | TRBV6-5 | CASSYGVGGETQYF
TRBJ1-4 | TRBV7-8 | CASSLASTAIAVSEKLFF
TRBJ1-1 | TRBV9 | CASSVGDREAHTEAFF
TRBJ2-2 | TRBV7-9 | CASSLHGRGGSFGELFF
TRBJ2-7 | TRBV27 | CASSLLGTSYEQYF
TRBJ2-7 | TRBV6-6 | CASSYGPYEQYF
TRBJ2-7 | TRBV6-6 | CASSTGEREFEQYF
TRBJ1-5 | TRBV27 | CASSLGTGNQPQHF
TRBJ1-6 | TRBV6-5 | CASRTSYNSPLHF
TRBJ2-5 | TRBV7-7 | CASSLYPRRGETQYF
TRBJ1-2 | TRBV2 | CASSEVQGLMNGYTF
TRBJ2-7 | TRBV2 | CASSDFFFYEQYF
TRBJ1-2 | TRBV14 | CASSQSYGTDYGYTF
TRBJ2-7 | TRBV5-6 | CASSFGQGTYERYF
TRBJ1-3 | TRBV6-5 | CASSPGEGTIYF
TRBJ2-5 | TRBV7-3 | CASSPSWGETQYF
TRBJ2-7 | TRBV7-9 | CASSRPHGEEQYF
TRBJ1-6 | TRBV5-6 | CASSLALGGMHSPLHF
TRBJ1-2 | TRBV5-1 | CASSLDSGGSFVNYGYTF
TRBJ2-3 | TRBV5-1 | CATPPDYPTDTQYF
TRBJ1-6 | TRBV6-1 | CASRTSYNSPLHF
TRBJ1-5 | TRBV5-8 | CASSPGHGLGSNQPQHF
TRBJ2-7 | TRBV2 | CASVGEPAYEQYF
TRBJ2-7 | TRBV2 | CASSEARAGVRFSYEQYF
TRBJ2-1 | TRBV6-5 | CASQAGGPVDEQFF
TRBJ1-5 | TRBV6-1 | CASSITGYQPQHF
TRBJ1-2 | TRBV2 | CASSWDSKPFYGYTF
TRBJ2-7 | TRBV5-1 | CASSEGLADRYEQYF
TRBJ1-1 | TRBV10-3 | CAISESMELNTEAFF
TRBJ2-1 | TRBV11-3 | CASSFNRELNEQFF
TRBJ1-1 | TRBV9 | CASSVNSMRGTEAFF
TRBJ1-3 | TRBV18 | CASSPPDRVAQNTIYF
TRBJ2-7 | TRBV10-3 | CAIRRGSSYEQYF
TRBJ1-1 | TRBV5-1 | CASSSRTKNTEAFF
TRBJ2-4 | TRBV12-5 | CASGFTGGRNIQYF
TRBJ2-1 | TRBV9 | CAPQVWEYNEQFF
TRBJ1-1 | TRBV19 | CASSIPRVKNTEAFF
TRBJ2-7 | TRBV7-8 | CASSSPPSGSVYEQYF
TRBJ2-7 | TRBV5-6 | CASSLKGSVYEQYF
TRBJ2-7 | TRBV5-6 | CASSLGLAGAF
TRBJ2-1 | TRBV2 | CASSRQGGNEQFF
TRBJ2-7 | TRBV7-6 | CASSVRQGSRMNEQYF
TRBJ1-5 | TRBV19 | CASSPLMSNQPQHF
TRBJ1-5 | TRBV27 | CASSPLEGLDQPQHF
TRBJ1-3 | TRBV2 | CASSEVGGSGNTIYF
TRBJ2-1 | TRBV19 | CASSDFSYNEQFF
TRBJ2-1 | TRBV2 | CARGRNNEQFF
TRBJ2-2 | TRBV2 | CASSDGRGSGELFF